A selection of T cell receptor beta chains follows, all from one sample in a study of shared clonotypes between healthy human individuals. Clones were read by immunoSEQ multiplex PCR, and TCRdb kept only the in-frame ones, dropping some. The sample records around 500,000 clones, around 78% being singletons. Specimen: PBMCs. These receptors were collected from a woman aged 40 to 55 in good health. Some clones in this sample may be carry-over from other donors' samples. Both conserved end residues are part of each CDR3. Each record gives: D gene, V gene, clone size, J gene, CDR3 protein, CDR3 DNA. A D gene is named only where the DNA matches it firmly. Clone size is not always given. Where it is, it says once, few, many or a class for expanded clones.

d_call: TRBD1
v_call: TRBV4-3
clone_size: -
j_call: TRBJ2-1
cdr3_aa: CASSQDGPGQPYNEQFF
cdr3_nt: TGCGCCAGCAGCCAAGATGGCCCGGGACAGCCCTACAATGAGCAGTTCTTC

d_call: TRBD1
v_call: TRBV6-5
clone_size: -
j_call: TRBJ2-3
cdr3_aa: CASGLGQGARDTQYF
cdr3_nt: TGTGCCAGCGGGTTGGGACAGGGGGCGCGAGATACGCAGTATTTT

d_call: -
v_call: TRBV4-1
clone_size: -
j_call: TRBJ1-1
cdr3_aa: CASSQGLRKGRENTEAFF
cdr3_nt: TGCGCCAGCAGCCAAGGTCTTCGAAAGGGGAGGGAGAACACTGAAGCTTTCTTT

d_call: -
v_call: TRBV2
clone_size: -
j_call: TRBJ2-1
cdr3_aa: CASSVLYNEQFF
cdr3_nt: TGTGCCAGCAGTGTTCTATACAATGAGCAGTTCTTC

d_call: -
v_call: TRBV18
clone_size: few
j_call: TRBJ1-1
cdr3_aa: CASSPPNSMNTEAFF
cdr3_nt: TGTGCCAGCTCACCACCAAACAGCATGAACACTGAAGCTTTCTTT

d_call: -
v_call: TRBV4-1
clone_size: -
j_call: TRBJ2-7
cdr3_aa: CASSQEPAKGYEQYF
cdr3_nt: TGCGCCAGCAGCCAAGAGCCGGCAAAGGGGTACGAGCAGTACTTC

d_call: TRBD2
v_call: TRBV19
clone_size: -
j_call: TRBJ2-7
cdr3_aa: CASSTGLATAYEQYF
cdr3_nt: TGTGCCAGTAGTACTGGACTAGCTACCGCCTACGAGCAGTACTTC

d_call: TRBD1
v_call: TRBV19
clone_size: -
j_call: TRBJ1-5
cdr3_aa: CASKNRQGASSNQPQHF
cdr3_nt: TGTGCCAGTAAAAACCGACAGGGTGCCTCTAGCAATCAGCCCCAGCATTTT

d_call: TRBD1
v_call: TRBV4-1
clone_size: -
j_call: TRBJ2-7
cdr3_aa: CASSPHLRPGQGAEEQYF
cdr3_nt: TGCGCCAGCAGCCCCCACCTTCGTCCGGGACAGGGGGCGGAAGAGCAGTACTTC

d_call: TRBD1
v_call: TRBV29-1
clone_size: -
j_call: TRBJ2-5
cdr3_aa: CSVEMSGGSETQYF
cdr3_nt: TGCAGCGTTGAAATGTCAGGGGGCTCGGAGACCCAGTACTTC

d_call: -
v_call: TRBV7-9
clone_size: -
j_call: TRBJ1-1
cdr3_aa: CASSLGGRGPGEAFF
cdr3_nt: TGTGCCAGCAGCTTAGGAGGTCGGGGACCCGGAGAAGCTTTCTTT

d_call: TRBD2
v_call: TRBV10-3
clone_size: -
j_call: TRBJ2-1
cdr3_aa: CAISESGGYNEQFF
cdr3_nt: TGTGCCATCAGTGAAAGCGGGGGTTACAATGAGCAGTTCTTC

d_call: TRBD2
v_call: TRBV28
clone_size: -
j_call: TRBJ2-7
cdr3_aa: CASSLKGTSGESSYEQYF
cdr3_nt: TGTGCCAGCAGTTTGAAAGGGACTAGCGGGGAAAGCTCCTACGAGCAGTACTTC

d_call: -
v_call: TRBV6-1
clone_size: -
j_call: TRBJ1-5
cdr3_aa: CASSEGHWVRNSNQPQHF
cdr3_nt: TGTGCCAGCAGTGAAGGTCACTGGGTTCGGAATAGCAATCAGCCCCAGCATTTT

d_call: TRBD1
v_call: TRBV28
clone_size: -
j_call: TRBJ1-2
cdr3_aa: CASSLPGTVTGYTF
cdr3_nt: TGTGCCAGCAGTTTACCCGGGACAGTTACCGGCTACACCTTC

d_call: -
v_call: TRBV7-8
clone_size: once
j_call: TRBJ2-4
cdr3_aa: CASSLGGSGQNIQYF
cdr3_nt: TGTGCCAGCAGCTTAGGTGGGAGTGGGCAAAACATTCAGTACTTC

d_call: TRBD1
v_call: TRBV30
clone_size: -
j_call: TRBJ1-4
cdr3_aa: CACPGQGYSTNEKLFF
cdr3_nt: TGTGCCTGTCCCGGACAGGGATACTCAACTAATGAAAAACTGTTTTTT

d_call: -
v_call: TRBV7-9
clone_size: -
j_call: TRBJ1-1
cdr3_aa: CASSSFGGTEAFF
cdr3_nt: TGTGCCAGCAGCTCTTTTGGGGGGACTGAAGCTTTCTTT

d_call: -
v_call: TRBV7-8
clone_size: -
j_call: TRBJ2-3
cdr3_aa: CASRSMGTNTDTQYF
cdr3_nt: TGTGCCAGCAGGTCTATGGGGACGAACACAGATACGCAGTATTTT

d_call: TRBD2
v_call: TRBV6-1
clone_size: -
j_call: TRBJ2-1
cdr3_aa: CASSRTSGSYNEQFF
cdr3_nt: TGTGCCAGCAGCAGGACTAGCGGGTCCTACAATGAGCAGTTCTTC

d_call: TRBD2
v_call: TRBV6-1
clone_size: few
j_call: TRBJ2-7
cdr3_aa: CASSVTSGRYEQYF
cdr3_nt: TGTGCCAGCAGTGTTACTAGCGGTCGCTACGAGCAGTACTTC

d_call: TRBD1
v_call: TRBV19
clone_size: once
j_call: TRBJ2-1
cdr3_aa: CASSRDRGLNEQFF
cdr3_nt: TGTGCCAGTAGCAGGGACAGGGGGTTGAATGAGCAGTTCTTC

d_call: -
v_call: TRBV6-1
clone_size: -
j_call: TRBJ2-4
cdr3_aa: CASNTGAVGIQYF
cdr3_nt: TGTGCCAGCAACACGGGAGCCGTGGGCATTCAGTACTTC

d_call: -
v_call: TRBV5-1
clone_size: few
j_call: TRBJ1-2
cdr3_aa: CASRGDDEGYTF
cdr3_nt: TGCGCCAGCAGGGGGGACGATGAAGGCTACACCTTC

d_call: -
v_call: TRBV2
clone_size: -
j_call: TRBJ1-5
cdr3_aa: CASSERDVKTPNQPQHF
cdr3_nt: TGTGCCAGCAGTGAAAGGGACGTAAAAACCCCAAATCAGCCCCAGCATTTT

d_call: TRBD2
v_call: TRBV11-2
clone_size: -
j_call: TRBJ2-1
cdr3_aa: CASSLTSGPYNEQFF
cdr3_nt: TGTGCCAGCAGCCTGACTAGCGGGCCGTACAATGAGCAGTTCTTC

d_call: -
v_call: TRBV29-1
clone_size: -
j_call: TRBJ2-7
cdr3_aa: CSVEGGPSSYEQYF
cdr3_nt: TGCAGCGTTGAGGGGGGCCCAAGCTCCTACGAGCAGTACTTC

d_call: TRBD1
v_call: TRBV7-9
clone_size: -
j_call: TRBJ2-5
cdr3_aa: CASSYNPPGQDYQETQYF
cdr3_nt: TGTGCCAGCAGCTACAACCCGCCGGGACAGGACTATCAAGAGACCCAGTACTTC

d_call: -
v_call: TRBV27
clone_size: -
j_call: TRBJ1-4
cdr3_aa: CASSLIFDEKLFF
cdr3_nt: TGTGCCAGCAGTTTAATTTTCGATGAAAAACTGTTTTTT

d_call: -
v_call: TRBV27
clone_size: -
j_call: TRBJ2-1
cdr3_aa: CASRDYQSSYNEQFF
cdr3_nt: TGTGCCAGCAGGGATTACCAGAGCTCCTACAATGAGCAGTTCTTC